This entry concerns a single TCR beta chain. Profiled with immunoSEQ multiplex PCR; TCRdb holds only in-frame clones, not every one. The sample records 45,000 to 60,000 clones, approximately 87% being singletons. These data are taken from a study of T cell clones after liver transplantation. The source of this sequence is a human patient who received a liver transplant. Some T cells may have come from the graft donor. Sample: CD8+ T cells from blood, taken 12 months after liver transplant.

This CDR3 is CASRSHSSGYQPYNEQFF. The CDR3 region has the DNA TGTGCCAGTAGAAGCCACTCTAGCGGGTACCAACCCTACAATGAGCAGTTCTTC. This chain connects TRBV19 to TRBJ2-1, with 8 bases aligning to TRBD2. The CDR3 totals 18 residues. The V and J ends lost 6 bases and 2 bases, in that order; junction bases with no gene match: 15. Germline loops: CDR1 LNHDA, CDR2 SQIVND (reference sequence).